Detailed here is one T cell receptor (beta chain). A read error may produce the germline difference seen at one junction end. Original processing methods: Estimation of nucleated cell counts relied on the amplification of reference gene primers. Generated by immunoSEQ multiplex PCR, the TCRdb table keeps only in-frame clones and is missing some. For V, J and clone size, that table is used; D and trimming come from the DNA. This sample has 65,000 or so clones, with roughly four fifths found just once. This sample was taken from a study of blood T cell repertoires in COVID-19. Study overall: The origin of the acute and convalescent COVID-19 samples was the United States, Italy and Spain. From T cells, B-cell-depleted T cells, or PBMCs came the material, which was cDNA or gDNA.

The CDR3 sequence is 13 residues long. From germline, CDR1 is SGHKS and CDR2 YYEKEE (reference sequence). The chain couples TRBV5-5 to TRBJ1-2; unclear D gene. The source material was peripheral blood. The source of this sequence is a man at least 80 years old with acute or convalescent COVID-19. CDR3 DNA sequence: TGTGCCAGCAGCACGGGGATGGAATTCGGCTACGCCTTC. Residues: CASSTGMEFGYAF.